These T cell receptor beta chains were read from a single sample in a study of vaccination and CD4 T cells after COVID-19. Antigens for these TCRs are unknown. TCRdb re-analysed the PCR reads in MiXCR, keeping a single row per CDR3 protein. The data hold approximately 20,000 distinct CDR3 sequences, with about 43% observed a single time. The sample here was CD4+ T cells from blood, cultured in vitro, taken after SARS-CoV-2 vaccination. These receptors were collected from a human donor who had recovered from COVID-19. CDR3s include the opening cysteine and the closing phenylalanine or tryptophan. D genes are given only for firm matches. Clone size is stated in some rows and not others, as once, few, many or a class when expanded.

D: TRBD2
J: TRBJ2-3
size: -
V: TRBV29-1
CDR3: CSVKTSGGAETQYF
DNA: TGCAGCGTCAAGACTAGCGGGGGGGCTGAAACGCAGTATTTT

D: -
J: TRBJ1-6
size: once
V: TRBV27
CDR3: CASSPLRDGSPPHF
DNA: TGTGCCAGCAGTCCTCTCCGTGACGGATCACCCCCCCACTTT

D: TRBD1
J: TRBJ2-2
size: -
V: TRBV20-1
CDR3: CSAYRDRGGELFF
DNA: TGCAGTGCTTACCGGGACAGGGGAGGGGAGCTGTTTTTT

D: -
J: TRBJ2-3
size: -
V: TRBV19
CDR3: CASSRTARIGDTQYF
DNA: TGTGCCAGTAGTCGAACCGCGAGGATTGGAGATACGCAGTATTTT

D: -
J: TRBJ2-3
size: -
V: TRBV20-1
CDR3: CSATNGDTQYF
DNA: TGCAGTGCTACGAACGGGGATACGCAGTATTTT

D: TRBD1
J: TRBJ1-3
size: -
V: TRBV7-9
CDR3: CASIRDRAGNTIYF
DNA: TGTGCCAGCATCAGGGACAGGGCTGGAAACACCATATATTTT

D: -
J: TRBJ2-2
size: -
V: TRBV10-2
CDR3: CASSDIGNTGELFF
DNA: TGCGCCAGCAGTGACATCGGTAACACCGGGGAGCTGTTTTTT

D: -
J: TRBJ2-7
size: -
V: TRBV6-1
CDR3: CASSDGGGYEQYF
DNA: TGTGCCAGCAGTGATGGGGGAGGCTACGAGCAGTACTTC

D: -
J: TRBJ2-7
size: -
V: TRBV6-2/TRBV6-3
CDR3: CASSYSIPAARGYF
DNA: TGTGCCAGCAGTTACTCGATCCCGGCAGCCCGGGGGTACTTC

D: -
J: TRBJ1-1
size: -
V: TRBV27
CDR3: CASRSQGSVNTEAFF
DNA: TGTGCCAGCAGGTCACAGGGTTCAGTGAACACTGAAGCTTTCTTT

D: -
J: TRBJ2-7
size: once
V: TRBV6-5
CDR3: CASSYSVPRYEQYF
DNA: TGTGCCAGCAGTTACTCCGTACCCCGCTACGAGCAGTACTTC

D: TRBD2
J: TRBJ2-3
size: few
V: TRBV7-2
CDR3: CASSLVSSSGGPGDTQYF
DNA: TGTGCCAGCAGCTTAGTAAGCAGTAGCGGGGGGCCCGGAGATACGCAGTATTTT

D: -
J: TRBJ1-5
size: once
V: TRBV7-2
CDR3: CASSLDTSYQPQHF
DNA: TGTGCCAGCAGCCTGGACACAAGTTATCAGCCCCAGCATTTT

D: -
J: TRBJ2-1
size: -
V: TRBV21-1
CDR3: CASSSIFWRFLYNEQFF
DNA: TGTGCCAGCAGCTCTATCTTTTGGCGGTTCCTATACAATGAGCAGTTCTTC

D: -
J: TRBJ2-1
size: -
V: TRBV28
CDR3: CASSLPLLANEQFF
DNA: TGTGCCAGCAGTTTACCCCTACTAGCTAATGAGCAGTTCTTC

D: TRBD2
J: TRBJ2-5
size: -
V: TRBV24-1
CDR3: CATSRSSGSLGRGTQYF
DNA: TGTGCCACCAGTCGCTCTAGCGGGAGTCTCGGGAGAGGGACCCAGTACTTC

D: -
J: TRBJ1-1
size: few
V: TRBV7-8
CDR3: CASSFSGRATEAFF
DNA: TGTGCCAGCAGCTTTTCGGGGCGGGCCACTGAAGCTTTCTTT

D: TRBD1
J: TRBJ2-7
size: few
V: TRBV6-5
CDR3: CASSSRGLYSYEQYF
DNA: TGTGCCAGCAGTTCCAGGGGGCTATATTCCTACGAGCAGTACTTC

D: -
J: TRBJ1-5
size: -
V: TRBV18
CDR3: CASSPKHEGPQHF
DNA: TGTGCCAGCTCACCGAAGCATGAGGGGCCCCAGCATTTT

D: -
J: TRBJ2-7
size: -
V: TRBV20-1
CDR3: CSARVSYLEQYF
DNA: TGCAGTGCTAGAGTCTCGTACTTGGAGCAGTACTTC

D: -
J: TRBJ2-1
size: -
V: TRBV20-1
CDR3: CSARDSGAVNEQFF
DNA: TGCAGTGCTAGAGATTCAGGAGCCGTTAATGAGCAGTTCTTC

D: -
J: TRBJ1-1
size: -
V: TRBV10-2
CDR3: CASSRTGTEAFF
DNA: TGCGCCAGCAGTCGCACCGGGACGGAAGCTTTCTTT

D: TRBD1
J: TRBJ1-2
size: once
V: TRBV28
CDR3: CASSQQGVRGYTF
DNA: TGTGCCAGCAGCCAACAGGGGGTTCGCGGCTACACCTTC

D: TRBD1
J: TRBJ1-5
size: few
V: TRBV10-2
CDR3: CASNPGQINQPQHF
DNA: TGCGCCAGCAACCCGGGACAGATAAATCAGCCCCAGCATTTT

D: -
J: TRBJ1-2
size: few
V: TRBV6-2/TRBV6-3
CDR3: CASKQSPNYGYTF
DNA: TGTGCCAGCAAACAGTCACCTAACTATGGCTACACCTTC

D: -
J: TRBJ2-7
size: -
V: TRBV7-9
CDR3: CASSLDGGDPHEQYF
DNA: TGTGCCAGCAGCTTAGATGGGGGAGACCCCCACGAGCAGTACTTC

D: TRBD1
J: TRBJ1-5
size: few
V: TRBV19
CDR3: CASSRRTGGYNQPQHF
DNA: TGTGCCAGTAGTAGGAGGACAGGGGGGTATAATCAGCCCCAGCATTTT

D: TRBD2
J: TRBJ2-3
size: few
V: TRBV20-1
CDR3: CSARGLTSGRPDTQYF
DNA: TGCAGTGCTAGAGGTTTGACTAGCGGGAGGCCAGATACGCAGTATTTT

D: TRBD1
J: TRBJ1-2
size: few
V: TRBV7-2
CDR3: CASSLKGGHYGYTF
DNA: TGTGCCAGCAGCTTAAAAGGGGGCCACTATGGCTACACCTTC

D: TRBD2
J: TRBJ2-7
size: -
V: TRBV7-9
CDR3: CASSLYLAGRSYEQYF
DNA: TGTGCCAGCAGCTTATATCTAGCGGGGCGCTCCTACGAGCAGTACTTC

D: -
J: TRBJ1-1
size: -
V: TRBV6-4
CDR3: CASSVEENTEAFF
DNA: TGTGCCAGCAGTGTAGAGGAGAACACTGAAGCTTTCTTT

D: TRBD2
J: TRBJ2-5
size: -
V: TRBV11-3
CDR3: CASSSSGTSGQETQYF
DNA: TGTGCCAGCAGCTCTTCAGGGACTAGCGGGCAAGAGACCCAGTACTTC

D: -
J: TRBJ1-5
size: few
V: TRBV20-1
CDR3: CSARLGGHGNQPQHF
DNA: TGCAGTGCTAGATTGGGGGGCCATGGCAATCAGCCCCAGCATTTT

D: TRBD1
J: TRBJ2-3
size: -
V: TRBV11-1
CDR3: CASSPDRATLRTHTDTQYF
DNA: TGTGCCAGCAGTCCCGACAGGGCCACTCTCCGTACTCACACAGATACGCAGTATTTT

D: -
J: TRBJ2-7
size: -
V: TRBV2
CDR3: CASREVGVYEQYF
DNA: TGTGCCAGCAGGGAAGTAGGGGTCTACGAGCAGTACTTC

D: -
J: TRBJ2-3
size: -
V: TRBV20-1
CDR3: CSGTERTDTQYF
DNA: TGCAGTGGGACAGAGCGCACAGATACGCAGTATTTT

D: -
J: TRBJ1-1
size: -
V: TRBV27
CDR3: CASSTRLIWRTMNTEAFF
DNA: TGTGCCAGCTCCACACGATTAATTTGGAGGACTATGAACACTGAAGCTTTCTTT

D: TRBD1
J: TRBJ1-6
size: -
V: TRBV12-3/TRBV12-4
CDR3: CASGQARGSPLHF
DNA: TGTGCCAGCGGACAGGCCCGTGGTTCACCCCTCCACTTT

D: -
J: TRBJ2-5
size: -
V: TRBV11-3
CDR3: CASSLPGPRETQYF
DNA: TGTGCCAGCAGCTTACCGGGACCACGGGAGACCCAGTACTTC

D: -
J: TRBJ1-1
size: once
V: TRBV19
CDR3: CASSTIRLTMNTEAFF
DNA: TGTGCCAGTAGTACGATCAGGCTTACGATGAACACTGAAGCTTTCTTT

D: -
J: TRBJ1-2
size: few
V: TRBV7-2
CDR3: CASSLAQSSGYTF
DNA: TGTGCCAGCAGCTTAGCACAGTCTTCTGGCTACACCTTC

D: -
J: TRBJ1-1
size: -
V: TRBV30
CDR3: CAWSGGYTEAFF
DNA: TGTGCCTGGAGTGGGGGCTACACTGAAGCTTTCTTT

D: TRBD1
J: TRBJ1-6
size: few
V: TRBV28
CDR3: CASSIGTANSPLHF
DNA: TGTGCCAGCAGTATTGGGACAGCTAATTCACCCCTCCACTTT

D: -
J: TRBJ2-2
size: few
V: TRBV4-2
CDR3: CASSQASQPTGELFF
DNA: TGTGCCAGCAGCCAAGCGTCCCAGCCCACCGGGGAGCTGTTTTTT

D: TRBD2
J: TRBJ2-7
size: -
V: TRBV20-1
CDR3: CSAHTPAGGVYEQYF
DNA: TGCAGTGCCCACACCCCAGCGGGAGGGGTCTACGAGCAGTACTTC

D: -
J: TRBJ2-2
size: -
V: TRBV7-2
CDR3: CASSLATALSTGELFF
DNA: TGTGCCAGCAGCTTAGCCACAGCACTAAGCACCGGGGAGCTGTTTTTT

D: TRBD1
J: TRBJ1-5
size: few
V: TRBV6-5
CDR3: CASSYTGTGDQPQHF
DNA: TGTGCCAGCAGTTATACCGGGACAGGGGATCAGCCCCAGCATTTT

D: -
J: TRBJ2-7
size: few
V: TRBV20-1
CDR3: CSARDIVARGYEQYF
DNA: TGCAGTGCTAGAGATATAGTCGCTAGGGGGTACGAGCAGTACTTC

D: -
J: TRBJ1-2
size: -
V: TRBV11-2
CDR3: CASSLVKGGVRNYGYTF
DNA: TGTGCCAGCAGCTTAGTAAAGGGGGGAGTTCGGAACTATGGCTACACCTTC

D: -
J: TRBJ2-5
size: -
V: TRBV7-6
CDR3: CASSLESTSQETQYF
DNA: TGTGCCAGCAGCTTAGAGAGTACTAGCCAAGAGACCCAGTACTTC

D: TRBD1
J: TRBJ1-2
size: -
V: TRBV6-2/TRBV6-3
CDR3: CASRRLDRVGRDYGYTF
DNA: TGTGCCAGCAGACGCCTCGACAGGGTCGGAAGGGACTATGGCTACACCTTC

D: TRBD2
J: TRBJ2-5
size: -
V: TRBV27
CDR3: CASWTPGLAGQETQYF
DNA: TGTGCCAGCTGGACACCGGGACTAGCGGGACAAGAGACCCAGTACTTC